This T cell receptor (beta chain) originates from a study of human T cells and chemical hapten exposure. Study-level findings and limits: Controls formed significantly fewer large CDR3 similarity clusters than expanded TCRs did.

As originally analysed: Ranging from roughly 23,224 to 750,000, TCR counts per sample had a median value of around 90,000. TCRdb re-called the RACE reads with MiXCR, one entry per CDR3 protein. TCRdb, not the authors, supplied the V and J calls. The sample holds around 300,000 distinct CDR3 sequences, about 7.7% seen once. The time point here: pre-sensitization, week 0. Treatment of the sample: therapeutic diphenylcyclopropenone sensitization with weekly scalp DPC. Comments on this clonotype: The antigen remains undetermined.

Trimming stripped 2 bases from V and 1 base from J, with 8 bases between. This CDR3 contains 14 residues. The sequencing here drew on whole blood, taken in connection with sensitization to the hapten diphenylcyclopropenone (DPC). The sequence derives from a man between 18 and 29 years old with alopecia areata. Some clones in this sample may be carry-over from other donors' samples. The chain couples TRBV12-3 or TRBV12-4 to TRBJ2-5, with D unclear. The CDR3 coding sequence is TGTGCCAGCAGTTTATTTCTGAGCCAAGAGACCCAGTACTTC. It codes for CASSLFLSQETQYF.